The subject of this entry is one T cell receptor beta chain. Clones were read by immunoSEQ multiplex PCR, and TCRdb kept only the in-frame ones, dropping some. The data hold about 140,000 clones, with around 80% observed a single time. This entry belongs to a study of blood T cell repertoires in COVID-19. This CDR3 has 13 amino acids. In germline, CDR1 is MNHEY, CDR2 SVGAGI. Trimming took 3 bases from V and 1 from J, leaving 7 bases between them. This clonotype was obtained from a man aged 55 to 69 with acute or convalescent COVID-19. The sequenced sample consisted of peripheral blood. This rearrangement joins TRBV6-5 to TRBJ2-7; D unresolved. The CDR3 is CASSYQSSYEQYF. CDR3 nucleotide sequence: TGTGCCAGCAGTTATCAGTCTTCCTACGAGCAGTACTTC.